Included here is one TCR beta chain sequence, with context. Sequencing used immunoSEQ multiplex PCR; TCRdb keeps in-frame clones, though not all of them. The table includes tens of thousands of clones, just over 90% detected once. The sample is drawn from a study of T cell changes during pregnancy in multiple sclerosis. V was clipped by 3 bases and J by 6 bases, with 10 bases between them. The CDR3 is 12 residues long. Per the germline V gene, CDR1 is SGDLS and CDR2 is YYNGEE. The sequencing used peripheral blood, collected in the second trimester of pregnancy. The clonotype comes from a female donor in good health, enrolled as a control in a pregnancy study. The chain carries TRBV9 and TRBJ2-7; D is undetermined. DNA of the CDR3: TGTGCCAGCAGCGCAGGCGCCGTCGAGCAGTACTTC. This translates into CASSAGAVEQYF.